This T cell receptor (beta chain) was captured in a study of OX40 agonist ivuxolimab in advanced cancers. Looking at the study overall: Ivuxolimab, an antibody that agonizes OX40 (CD134), was administered to the patients.

The study's findings and limits: Low normalized T-cell clonal expansion was also seen in some nonresponders.

The germline V gene encodes CDR1 SNHLY and CDR2 FYNNEI. CDR3 size: 16 residues. The V and J ends lost 4 bases and 0 bases, in that order; junction bases with no gene match: 5. The data were produced by immunoSEQ multiplex PCR, yet TCRdb's version contains in-frame clones alone and is incomplete. Here the sample spans about 92,000 clones, 91% being singletons. This clone was seen just once. Its antigen remains unknown. The chain couples TRBV2 to TRBJ1-3; 8 nucleotides align to TRBD1. Sequencing used CD4+ or CD8+ T cells sorted from blood, obtained in a trial of the OX40 agonist ivuxolimab. The receptor comes from an adult with an advanced solid tumor such as melanoma, head and neck, liver or kidney cancer. CDR3 sequence (DNA): TGTGCCAGCAGTGTCGGGACAGGCAGCTCTGGAAACACCATATATTTT. Its translation: CASSVGTGSSGNTIYF. Complete variable domain (other parts from reference TRBV2 and TRBJ1-3): EPEVTQTPSHQVTQMGQEVILRCVPISNHLYFYWYRQILGQKVEFLVSFYNNEISEKSEIFDDQFSVERPDGSNFTLKIRSTKLEDSAMYFCASSVGTGSSGNTIYFGEGSWLTVV.